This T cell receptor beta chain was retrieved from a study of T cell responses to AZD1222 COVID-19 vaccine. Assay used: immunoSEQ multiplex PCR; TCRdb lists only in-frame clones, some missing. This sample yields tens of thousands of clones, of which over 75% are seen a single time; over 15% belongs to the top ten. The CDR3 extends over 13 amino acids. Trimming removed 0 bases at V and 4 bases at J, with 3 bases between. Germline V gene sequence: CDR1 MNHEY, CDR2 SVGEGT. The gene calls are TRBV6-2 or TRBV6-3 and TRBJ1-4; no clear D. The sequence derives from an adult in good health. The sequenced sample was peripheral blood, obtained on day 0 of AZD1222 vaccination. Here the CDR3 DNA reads TGTGCCAGCAGTTACTCGGGTAATGAAAAACTGTTTTTT. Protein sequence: CASSYSGNEKLFF.